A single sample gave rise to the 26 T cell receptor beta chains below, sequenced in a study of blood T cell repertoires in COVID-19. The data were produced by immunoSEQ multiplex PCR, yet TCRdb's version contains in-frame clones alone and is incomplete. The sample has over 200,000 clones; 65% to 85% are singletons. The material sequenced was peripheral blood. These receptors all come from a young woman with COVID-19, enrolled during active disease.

This CDR3 is CATSALGFAKNIQYF. As DNA, the CDR3 is TGTGCCACCAGTGCGCTAGGTTTCGCCAAAAACATTCAGTACTTC. This sequence joins TRBV24-1 and TRBJ2-4; D call uncertain. Trimming pared 5 bases from V and 1 base from J, leaving 11 bases between. The CDR3 is 15 amino acids. The germline V gene has CDR1 KGHDR and CDR2 SFDVKD.

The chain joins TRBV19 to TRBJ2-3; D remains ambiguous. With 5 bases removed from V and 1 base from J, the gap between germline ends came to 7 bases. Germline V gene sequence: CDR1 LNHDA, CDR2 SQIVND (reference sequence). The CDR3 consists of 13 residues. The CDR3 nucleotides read TGTGCCAGTAGTGATACGGGCACAGATACGCAGTATTTT. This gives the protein CASSDTGTDTQYF.

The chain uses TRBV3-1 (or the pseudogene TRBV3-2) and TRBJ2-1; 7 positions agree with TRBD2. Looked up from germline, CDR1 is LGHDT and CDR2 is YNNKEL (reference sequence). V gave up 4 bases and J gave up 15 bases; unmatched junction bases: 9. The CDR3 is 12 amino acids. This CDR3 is CASSLAPGLSFF. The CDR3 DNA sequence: TGTGCCAGCAGCCTGGCCCCGGGACTATCGTTCTTC.

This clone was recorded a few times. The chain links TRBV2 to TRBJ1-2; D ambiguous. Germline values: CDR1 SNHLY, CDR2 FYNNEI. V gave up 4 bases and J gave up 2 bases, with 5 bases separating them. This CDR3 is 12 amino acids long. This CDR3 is CASSGGNYGYTF. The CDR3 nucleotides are TGTGCCAGCAGTGGAGGAAACTATGGCTACACCTTC.

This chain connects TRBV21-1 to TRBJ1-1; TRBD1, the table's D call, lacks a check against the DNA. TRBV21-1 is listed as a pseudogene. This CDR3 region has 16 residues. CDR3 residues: CASSKFQDGTDTEAFF. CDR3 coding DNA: TGTGCCAGCAGCAAGTTCCAGGACGGGACAGACACTGAAGCTTTCTTT.

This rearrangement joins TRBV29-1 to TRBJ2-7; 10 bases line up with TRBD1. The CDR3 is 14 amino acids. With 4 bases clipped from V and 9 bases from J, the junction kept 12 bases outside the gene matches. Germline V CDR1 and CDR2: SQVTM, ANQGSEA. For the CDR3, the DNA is TGCAGCGTTGGTGACAGGGGGCGGAGGAAGTCGCAGTACTTC. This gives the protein CSVGDRGRRKSQYF.

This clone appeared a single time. CDR3 protein: CASSSGGGGVSETQYF. Here the CDR3 DNA reads TGTGCCAGCAGTTCAGGGGGCGGGGGGGTATCAGAGACCCAGTACTTC. The chain carries TRBV25-1 and TRBJ2-5; possibly TRBD2 for D (9 bases). This CDR3 region has 16 residues. CDR1 MGHDK and CDR2 SYGVNS come from the germline V gene. Trimming took 5 bases from V and 4 from J, leaving 20 bases between them. Drawing the rest from reference TRBV25-1 and TRBJ2-5, the complete variable domain is EADIYQTPRYLVIGTGKKITLECSQTMGHDKMYWYQQDPGMELHLIHYSYGVNSTEKGDLSSESTVSRIRTEHFPLTLESARPSHTSQYLCASSSGGGGVSETQYFGPGTRLLVL.

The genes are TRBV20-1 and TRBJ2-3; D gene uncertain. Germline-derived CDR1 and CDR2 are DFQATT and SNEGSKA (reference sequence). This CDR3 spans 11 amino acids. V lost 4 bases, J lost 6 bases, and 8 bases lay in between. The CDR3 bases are TGCAGTGCTAATCCATCCGATACGCAGTATTTT. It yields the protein CSANPSDTQYF.

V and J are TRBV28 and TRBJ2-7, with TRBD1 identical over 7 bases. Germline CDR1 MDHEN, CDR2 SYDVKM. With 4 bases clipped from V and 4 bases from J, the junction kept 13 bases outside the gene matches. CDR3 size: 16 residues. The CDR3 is CASSYSFRGLEYEQYF. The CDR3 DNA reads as TGTGCCAGCAGTTACTCATTCAGGGGGTTAGAGTACGAGCAGTACTTC.

CDR3 in amino acids: CASSRSGGAGLPGTQYF. For the CDR3, the DNA is TGTGCCAGCAGCCGTAGCGGGGGGGCCGGGTTACCGGGTACGCAGTATTTT. The chain uses TRBV7-2 and TRBJ2-3; 11 bases line up with TRBD2. Trimming cost V 5 bases and J 8 bases; bases outside gene matches: 15. CDR1 is SGHTA and CDR2 is FQGNSA in the germline V gene. This CDR3 has 17 residues.

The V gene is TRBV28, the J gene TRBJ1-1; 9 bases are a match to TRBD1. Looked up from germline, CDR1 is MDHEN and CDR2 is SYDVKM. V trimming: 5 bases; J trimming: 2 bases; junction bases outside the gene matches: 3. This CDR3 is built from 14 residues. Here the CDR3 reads CASSLTGGNTEAFF. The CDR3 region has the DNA TGTGCCAGCAGTCTGACAGGGGGTAACACTGAAGCTTTCTTT. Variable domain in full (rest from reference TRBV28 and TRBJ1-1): DVKVTQSSRYLVKRTGEKVFLECVQDMDHENMFWYRQDPGLGLRLIYFSYDVKMKEKGDIPEGYSVSREKKERFSLILESASTNQTSMYLCASSLTGGNTEAFFGQGTRLTVV.

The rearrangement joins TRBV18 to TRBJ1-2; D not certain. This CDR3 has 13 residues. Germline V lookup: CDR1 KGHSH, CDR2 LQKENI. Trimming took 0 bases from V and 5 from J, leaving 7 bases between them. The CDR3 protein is CASSPPVEYGYTF. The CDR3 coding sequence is TGTGCCAGCTCACCACCAGTAGAATATGGCTACACCTTC.

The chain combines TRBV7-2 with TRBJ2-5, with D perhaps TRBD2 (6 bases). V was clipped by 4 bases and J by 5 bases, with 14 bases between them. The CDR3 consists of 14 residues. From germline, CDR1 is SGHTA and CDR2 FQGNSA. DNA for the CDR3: TGTGCCAGCAGCTACGACAACCGGGGGGAGACCCAGTACTTC. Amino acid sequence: CASSYDNRGETQYF.

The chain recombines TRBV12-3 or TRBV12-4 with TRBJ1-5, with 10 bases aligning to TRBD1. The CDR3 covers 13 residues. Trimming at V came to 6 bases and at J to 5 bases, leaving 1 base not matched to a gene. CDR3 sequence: CASSGTGDQPQHF. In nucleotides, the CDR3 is TGTGCCAGCAGCGGGACAGGGGATCAGCCCCAGCATTTT.

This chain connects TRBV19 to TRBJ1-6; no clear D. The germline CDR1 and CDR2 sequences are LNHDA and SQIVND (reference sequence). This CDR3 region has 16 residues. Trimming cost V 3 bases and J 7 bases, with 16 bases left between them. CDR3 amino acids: CASSISGLGSNSPLHF. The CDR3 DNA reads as TGTGCCAGTAGTATCTCTGGACTTGGTTCGAATTCACCCCTCCACTTT.

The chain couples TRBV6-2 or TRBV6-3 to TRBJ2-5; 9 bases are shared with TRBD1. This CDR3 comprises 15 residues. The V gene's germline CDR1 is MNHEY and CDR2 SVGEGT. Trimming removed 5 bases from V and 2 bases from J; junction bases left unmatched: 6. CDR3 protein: CASSKRDRAQETQYF. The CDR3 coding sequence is TGTGCCAGCAGTAAGCGGGACAGGGCGCAAGAGACCCAGTACTTC.

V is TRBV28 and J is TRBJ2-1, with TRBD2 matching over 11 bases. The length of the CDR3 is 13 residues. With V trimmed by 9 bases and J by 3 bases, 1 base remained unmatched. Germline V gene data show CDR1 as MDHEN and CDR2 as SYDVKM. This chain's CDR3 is CASLAGGYNEQFF. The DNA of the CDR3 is TGTGCCAGTCTAGCGGGGGGCTACAATGAGCAGTTCTTC.

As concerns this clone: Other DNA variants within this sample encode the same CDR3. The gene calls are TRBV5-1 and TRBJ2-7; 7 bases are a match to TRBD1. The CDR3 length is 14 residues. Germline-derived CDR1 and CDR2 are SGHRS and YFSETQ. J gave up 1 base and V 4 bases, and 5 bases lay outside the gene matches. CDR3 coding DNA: TGCGCCAGCAGCACGGCAGGGGGTTCCTACGAGCAGTACTTC. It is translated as CASSTAGGSYEQYF.

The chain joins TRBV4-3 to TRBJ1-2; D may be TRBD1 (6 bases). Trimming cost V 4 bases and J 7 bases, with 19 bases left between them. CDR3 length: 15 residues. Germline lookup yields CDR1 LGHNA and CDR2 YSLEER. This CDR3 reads CASSRGPEALVGYTF. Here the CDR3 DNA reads TGCGCCAGCAGCCGGGGGCCGGAGGCGCTCGTTGGCTACACCTTC.

This chain's CDR3 is CAWTDSGLGYTF. CDR3 bases: TGTGCCTGGACAGACTCAGGGCTTGGCTACACCTTC. The V and J genes are TRBV30 and TRBJ1-2; maybe TRBD1 (5 bases). Per the germline V gene, CDR1 is GTSNPN and CDR2 is SVGIG (reference sequence). The CDR3 is 12 residues long. V gave up 4 bases and J gave up 7 bases, with 13 bases separating them.

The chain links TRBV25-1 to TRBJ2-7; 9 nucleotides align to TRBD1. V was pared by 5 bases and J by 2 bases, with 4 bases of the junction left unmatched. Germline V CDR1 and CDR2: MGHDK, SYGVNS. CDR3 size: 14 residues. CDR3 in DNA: TGTGCCAGCAGTCGGACAGGGGAAACCTACGAGCAGTACTTC. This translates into CASSRTGETYEQYF.

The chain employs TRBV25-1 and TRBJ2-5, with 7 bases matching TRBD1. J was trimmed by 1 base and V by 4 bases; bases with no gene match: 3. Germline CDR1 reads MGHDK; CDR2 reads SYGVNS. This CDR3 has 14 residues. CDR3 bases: TGTGCCAGCAGTGCCCGGGACAGCCAAGAGACCCAGTACTTC. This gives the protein CASSARDSQETQYF.

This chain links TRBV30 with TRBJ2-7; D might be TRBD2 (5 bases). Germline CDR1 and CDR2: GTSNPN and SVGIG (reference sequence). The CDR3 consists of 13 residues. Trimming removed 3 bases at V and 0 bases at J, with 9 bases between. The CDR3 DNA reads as TGTGCCTGGAGATCAGGACTCTCCTACGAGCAGTACTTC. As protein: CAWRSGLSYEQYF.

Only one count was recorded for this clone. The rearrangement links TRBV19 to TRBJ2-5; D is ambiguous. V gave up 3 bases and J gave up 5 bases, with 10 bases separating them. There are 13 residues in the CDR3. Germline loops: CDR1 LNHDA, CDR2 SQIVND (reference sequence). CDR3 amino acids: CASSILLSETQYF. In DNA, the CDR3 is TGTGCCAGTAGTATCCTACTATCTGAGACCCAGTACTTC.

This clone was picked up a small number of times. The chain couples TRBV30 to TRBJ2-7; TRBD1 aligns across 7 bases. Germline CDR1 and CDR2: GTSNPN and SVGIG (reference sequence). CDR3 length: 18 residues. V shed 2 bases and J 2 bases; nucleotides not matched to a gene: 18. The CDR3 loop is CAWSPLGTARSLPYEQYF. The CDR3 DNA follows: TGTGCCTGGAGTCCCCTCGGGACAGCCCGCTCCCTACCCTACGAGCAGTACTTC.

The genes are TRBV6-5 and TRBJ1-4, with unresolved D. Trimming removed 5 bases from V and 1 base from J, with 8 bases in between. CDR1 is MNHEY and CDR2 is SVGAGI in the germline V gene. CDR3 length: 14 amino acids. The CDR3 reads CASSQRRTNEKLFF. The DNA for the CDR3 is TGTGCCAGCAGTCAGAGGAGAACTAATGAAAAACTGTTTTTT.